The clone carrying this T cell receptor beta chain was detected once. The data belong to a study of blood T cell repertoires in COVID-19. Source study methods: Counts of nucleated cells, estimated from reference gene primer amplification, were obtained. The data were produced by immunoSEQ multiplex PCR, yet TCRdb's version contains in-frame clones alone and is incomplete. The V and J calls and clone size are taken from that table; D and trimming were inferred from the DNA. The repertoire consists of around 54,000 clones, with 70% to 80% occurring once and the leading ten covering under 6%. The V gene's germline CDR1 is SEHNR and CDR2 FQNEAQ (reference sequence). V lost 2 bases and J lost 6; bases outside the gene matches: 7. This CDR3 region has 14 residues.

The chain employs TRBV7-9 and TRBJ2-7; 7 nucleotides align to TRBD1. This sequence was found in a woman between 45 and 60 years old with acute COVID-19. The sample taken for sequencing was PBMCs or T cells enriched from blood (not recorded which). This CDR3 is CASSLMGQWGEQYF. DNA for the CDR3: TGTGCCAGCAGCTTAATGGGACAGTGGGGCGAGCAGTACTTC.